These T cell receptor beta chains were read from a single sample in a study of cytomegalovirus exposure and HLA in healthy donors. Clones were read by immunoSEQ multiplex PCR, and TCRdb kept only the in-frame ones, dropping some. The table lists about 200,000 clones, roughly 78% of them singletons. What was sequenced was PBMCs. All receptors derive from a girl under 18 in good health and CMV-seropositive. The conserved cysteine and the conserved F or W are not part of the CDR3 here.

TRBJ2-1 TRBV2 ASSLRGQF
TRBJ1-6 TRBV28 ASSFRTDNSPLH
TRBJ1-6 TRBV30 AWSVRENSPLH
TRBJ2-5 TRBV7-9 ASGPGTAQETQY
TRBJ2-1 TRBV7-9 ASSLAGGDHEQF
TRBJ2-5 TRBV5-5 ASSPEWQETQY
TRBJ1-2 TRBV5-4 ASAMIKTQGALNYGYT
TRBJ1-1 TRBV19 ASSILDTNTEAF
TRBJ1-2 TRBV2 ASTKWTVGYT
TRBJ2-7 TRBV12-5 ASGLGQKTDSHSYEQY
TRBJ2-5 TRBV4-1 ASSQDRYGSIETQY
TRBJ2-7 TRBV11-2 ASSWGTGAYEQY
TRBJ2-2 TRBV5-1 ASSLTGGETGELF
TRBJ2-5 TRBV4-1 ASSQLAGNQETQY
TRBJ1-5 TRBV15 ATSRGGQARNQPQH
TRBJ2-3 TRBV5-1 ASTALAGGTDTQY